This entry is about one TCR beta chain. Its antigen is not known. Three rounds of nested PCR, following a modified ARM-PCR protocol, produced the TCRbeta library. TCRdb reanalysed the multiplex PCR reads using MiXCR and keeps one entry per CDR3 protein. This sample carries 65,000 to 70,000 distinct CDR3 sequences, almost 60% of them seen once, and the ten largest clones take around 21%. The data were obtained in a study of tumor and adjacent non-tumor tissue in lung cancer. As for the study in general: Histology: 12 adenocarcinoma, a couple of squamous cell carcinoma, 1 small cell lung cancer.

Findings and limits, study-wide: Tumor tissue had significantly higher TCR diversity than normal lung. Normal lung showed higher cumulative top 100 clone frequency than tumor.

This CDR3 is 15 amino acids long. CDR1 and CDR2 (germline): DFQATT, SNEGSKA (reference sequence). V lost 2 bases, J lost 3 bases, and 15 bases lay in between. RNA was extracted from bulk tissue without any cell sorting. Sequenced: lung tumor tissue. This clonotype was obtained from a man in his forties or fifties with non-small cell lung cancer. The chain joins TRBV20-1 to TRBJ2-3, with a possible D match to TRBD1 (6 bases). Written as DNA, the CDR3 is TGCAGTGCTAGACCCCTACAGGGAACGACAGATACGCAGTATTTT. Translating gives CSARPLQGTTDTQYF.